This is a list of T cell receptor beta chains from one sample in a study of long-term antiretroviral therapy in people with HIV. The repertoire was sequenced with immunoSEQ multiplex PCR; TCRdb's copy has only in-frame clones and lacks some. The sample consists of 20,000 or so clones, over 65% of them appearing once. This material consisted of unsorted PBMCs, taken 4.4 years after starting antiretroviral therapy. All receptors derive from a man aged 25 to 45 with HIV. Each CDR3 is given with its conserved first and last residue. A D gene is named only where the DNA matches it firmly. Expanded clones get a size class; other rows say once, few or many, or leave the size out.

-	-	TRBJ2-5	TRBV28	TGTGCCAGCAGCTGGGTTGGGAGAGAGACCCAGTACTTC	CASSWVGRETQYF
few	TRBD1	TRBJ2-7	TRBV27	TGTGCCAGCAGTCTATTCGTCCCAGGACAGGGAAACTACGAGCAGTACTTC	CASSLFVPGQGNYEQYF
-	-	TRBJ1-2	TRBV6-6	TGTGCCAGCAGTCCCCACGGGGGCACTAACTATGGCTACACCTTC	CASSPHGGTNYGYTF
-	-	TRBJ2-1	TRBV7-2	TGTGCCAGCAGCTACCCTCAGGGGAACAATGAGCAGTTCTTC	CASSYPQGNNEQFF
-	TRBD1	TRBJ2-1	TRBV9	TGTGCCAGCAGCGTAGCAGGGGGCGGCCCCTCCTACAATGAGCAGTTCTTC	CASSVAGGGPSYNEQFF
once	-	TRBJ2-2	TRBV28	TGTGCCAGCAGTTGGTTGCCCTCACCGAACACCGGGGAGCTGTTTTTT	CASSWLPSPNTGELFF
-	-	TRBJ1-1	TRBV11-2	TGTGCCAGCAGCTGGGCAGGGAACACTGAAGCTTTCTTT	CASSWAGNTEAFF
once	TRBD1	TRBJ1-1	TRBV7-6	TGTGCCAGCAGCTTGACAGGGGCTGACACTGAAGCTTTCTTT	CASSLTGADTEAFF
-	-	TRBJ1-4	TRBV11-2	TGTGCCAGCAGCTCTTACGGCGGGACGGAGGAAAAACTGTTTTTT	CASSSYGGTEEKLFF
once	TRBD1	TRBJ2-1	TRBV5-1	TGCGCCAGCACTCAAGACAGGGGAAACTTGAATGAGCAGTTCTTC	CASTQDRGNLNEQFF
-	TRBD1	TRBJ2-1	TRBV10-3	TGTGCCATCAGTGAAGGGACAGGGGGCAATGAGCAGTTCTTC	CAISEGTGGNEQFF
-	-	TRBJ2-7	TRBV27	TGTGCCAGCAGTATAACTCCCCGGGTACAGTACTTC	CASSITPRVQYF
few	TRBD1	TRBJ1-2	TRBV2	TGTGCCAGCAGGGAGGACAGGGAGAGCCTGAACTATGGCTACACCTTC	CASREDRESLNYGYTF
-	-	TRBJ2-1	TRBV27	TGTGCCAGCAGTTTGTACAATGAGCAGTTCTTC	CASSLYNEQFF
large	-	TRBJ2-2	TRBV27	TGTGCCAGCCAAGCGAACACCGGGGAGCTGTTTTTT	CASQANTGELFF
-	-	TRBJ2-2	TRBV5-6	TGTGCCAGCAGCTTGGGGGTCCTTACAGGAGGGTCCGGGGAGCTGTTTTTT	CASSLGVLTGGSGELFF
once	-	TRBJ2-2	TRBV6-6	TGTGCCAGCAGGGCCGTGGGGGCCGGGACCGGGGAGCTGTTTTTT	CASRAVGAGTGELFF
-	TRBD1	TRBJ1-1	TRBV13	TGTGCCAGCAGCGGAACACAGGGGCCCACTGAAGCTTTCTTT	CASSGTQGPTEAFF
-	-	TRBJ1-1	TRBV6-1	TGTGCCAGCAGACCATCGACATTCCCTGAAGCTTTCTTT	CASRPSTFPEAFF
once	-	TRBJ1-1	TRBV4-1	TGCGCCAGCAGCCAAGGCTGGAACACTGAAGCTTTCTTT	CASSQGWNTEAFF
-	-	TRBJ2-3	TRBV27	TGTGCCAGCAGTTTGCACGCGGGACTCTTGACTAGCACAGATACGCAGTATTTT	CASSLHAGLLTSTDTQYF
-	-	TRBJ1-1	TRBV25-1	TGTGCCAGCAGTGCCCCCCTGTATGGGGTTTACACTGAAGCTTTCTTT	CASSAPLYGVYTEAFF
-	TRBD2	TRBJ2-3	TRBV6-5	TGTGCCAGCAGTTCCGGACTAGCGGGGGGCACAGATACGCAGTATTTT	CASSSGLAGGTDTQYF
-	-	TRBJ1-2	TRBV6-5	TGTGCCAGCAGACCCGACAGCGGACGAGGCTACACCTTC	CASRPDSGRGYTF
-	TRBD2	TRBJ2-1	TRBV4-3	TGCGCCAGCAGCCAGGGGGGAGGGGATGAGCAGTTCTTC	CASSQGGGDEQFF
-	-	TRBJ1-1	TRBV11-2	TGTGCCAGCAGCTTGACGGAGAACACTGAAGCTTTCTTT	CASSLTENTEAFF
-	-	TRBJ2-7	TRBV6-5	TGTGCCAGCTCTGGGGGGCCCGGCTACGAGCAGTACTTC	CASSGGPGYEQYF
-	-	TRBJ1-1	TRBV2	TGTGCCAGCAGTAGAGAGATGAACACTGAAGCTTTCTTT	CASSREMNTEAFF
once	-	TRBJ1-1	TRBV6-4	TGTGCCAGCAGTGAAGAACCGGGACACATCAACACTGAAGCTTTCTTT	CASSEEPGHINTEAFF
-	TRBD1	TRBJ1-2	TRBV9	TGTGCCAGCAACAATAAGCCGGGACAGGGGGTCTATGGCTACACCTTC	CASNNKPGQGVYGYTF